The 28 T cell receptor beta chains reported below all come from one sample, sequenced in a study of blood T cell repertoires in COVID-19. Generated by immunoSEQ multiplex PCR, the TCRdb table keeps only in-frame clones and is missing some. This sample has approximately 63,000 clones, with roughly 87% found just once. The sequencing sample was made of peripheral blood. The receptor source for this set is a man older than 75 in a cohort sampled during active COVID-19.

V usage is TRBV7-8 and J usage is TRBJ2-2; D remains unclear. The CDR3 sequence is 15 residues long. Germline V gene lookup returns CDR1 SGHVS and CDR2 FQNEAQ. Trimming removed 5 bases from V and 0 bases from J, with 10 bases in between. The CDR3 bases are TGTGCCAGCAGCCCATCAGGTGCGAACACCGGGGAGCTGTTTTTT. It translates to CASSPSGANTGELFF.

V and J are TRBV2 and TRBJ1-2, with 7 bases identical to TRBD1. Germline lookup yields CDR1 SNHLY and CDR2 FYNNEI. The CDR3 is made up of 14 amino acids. V was clipped by 5 bases and J by 4 bases; unmatched bases: 7. This CDR3 is CASSTQTGTYGYTF. The CDR3 nucleotides are TGTGCCAGCAGTACCCAGACAGGGACCTATGGCTACACCTTC.

J is TRBJ2-3 and V is TRBV7-9, with 13 positions matching TRBD2. V was pared by 5 bases and J by 6 bases, with 8 bases of the junction left unmatched. CDR1 is SEHNR and CDR2 is FQNEAQ in the germline V gene (reference sequence). This CDR3 has 16 residues. As DNA, the CDR3 is TGTGCCAGCAGCCTGACTAGCGGGGGGCCTCGGGATACGCAGTATTTT. It specifies CASSLTSGGPRDTQYF.

The chain is built from TRBV7-8 and TRBJ2-5, with a possible D match to TRBD2 (6 bases). Germline CDR1 and CDR2: SGHVS and FQNEAQ. Trimming removed 1 base at V and 4 bases at J, with 10 bases between. CDR3 size: 14 residues. The CDR3 protein is CASSLGLVGETQYF. The CDR3 DNA reads as TGTGCCAGCAGCTTAGGACTAGTGGGAGAGACCCAGTACTTC.

V is TRBV10-3 and J is TRBJ1-3, with unresolved D. V lost 4 bases, J lost 7 bases, and 5 bases lay in between. From germline, CDR1 is ENHRY and CDR2 SYGVKD. CDR3 length equals 11 residues. The CDR3 coding sequence is TGTGCCATCAGTGGGAGTAACACCATATATTTT. Protein sequence: CAISGSNTIYF.

The chain joins TRBV7-2 to TRBJ1-6; D gene uncertain. The CDR3 totals 15 residues. Between the trimmed V and J ends, which lost 5 bases and 7 bases, there was a span of 15 bases. CDR1 and CDR2 (germline): SGHTA, FQGNSA. The CDR3 nucleotides are TGTGCCAGCAGCCCTGCTCGCGGGAAGAATTCACCCCTCCACTTT. This translates into CASSPARGKNSPLHF.

The gene calls are TRBV5-5 and TRBJ2-2; 10 nucleotides line up with TRBD1. This CDR3 contains 16 residues. Germline values: CDR1 SGHKS, CDR2 YYEKEE (reference sequence). V lost 2 bases, J lost 1 base, and 2 bases stayed unmatched. CDR3 residues: CASSFGTGVNTGELFF. The DNA for the CDR3 is TGTGCCAGCAGCTTCGGGACAGGGGTGAACACCGGGGAGCTGTTTTTT.

This chain connects TRBV6-5 to TRBJ1-2; TRBD1 matches at 10 bases. The germline V gene encodes CDR1 MNHEY and CDR2 SVGAGI. The V gene end was trimmed by 5 bases and the J gene end by 6 bases; junction bases not matched to a gene: 6. CDR3 length equals 14 residues. The CDR3 DNA is TGTGCCAGCAGTCCGCGACAGGGGGCTAATGGCTACACCTTC. It translates to CASSPRQGANGYTF.

CDR3 bases: TGTGCCTGGAGTGTAAGCGGGGGGGGTCAGCCCCAGCATTTT. It codes for CAWSVSGGGQPQHF. This rearrangement joins TRBV30 to TRBJ1-5, with D perhaps TRBD1 (5 bases). Germline V gene data show CDR1 as GTSNPN and CDR2 as SVGIG (reference sequence). The CDR3 length is 14 residues. V lost 0 bases, J lost 6 bases, and 12 bases lay in between. The entire variable domain, with the rest obtained from reference TRBV30 and TRBJ1-5, is as follows: SQTIHQWPATLVQPVGSPLSLECTVEGTSNPNLYWYRQAAGRGLQLLFYSVGIGQISSEVPQNLSASRPQDRQFILSSKKLLLSDSGFYLCAWSVSGGGQPQHFGDGTRLSIL.

In its sample, this clone was seen once. V is TRBV30 and J is TRBJ1-2, with a possible D match to TRBD1 (5 bases). Germline V gene lookup returns CDR1 GTSNPN and CDR2 SVGIG (reference sequence). The CDR3 length is 14 residues. The V end was cut by 2 bases, the J end by 8 bases, with 18 bases between. The CDR3 DNA sequence: TGTGCCTGGAGTTCTAGGGGAAATTACGGGGGCTACACCTTC. Translation gives CAWSSRGNYGGYTF.

The V gene is TRBV5-1, the J gene TRBJ1-1, with 7 bases lining up with TRBD1. J was trimmed by 5 bases and V by 0 bases; bases with no gene match: 4. The CDR3 length is 14 residues. The germline gives CDR1 SGHRS, CDR2 YFSETQ. CDR3 nucleotide sequence: TGCGCCAGCAGCTTGGCCAGGGGGGAGACTGAAGCTTTCTTT. The encoded protein is CASSLARGETEAFF.

This chain uses TRBV15 with TRBJ1-6, with 7 bases matching TRBD1. Germline trimming cut 1 base from V and 6 bases from J; bases unmatched to any gene: 6. The CDR3 loop spans 16 amino acids. Germline V lookup: CDR1 LNHNV, CDR2 YYDKDF (reference sequence). The CDR3 DNA follows: TGTGCCACCAGCAGAGGTCAGGGGGTTTTTAATTCACCCCTCCACTTT. Translated: CATSRGQGVFNSPLHF. Full variable domain (rest looked up from reference TRBV15 and TRBJ1-6): DAMVIQNPRYQVTQFGKPVTLSCSQTLNHNVMYWYQQKSSQAPKLLFHYYDKDFNNEADTPDNFQSRRPNTSFCFLDIRSPGLGDTAMYLCATSRGQGVFNSPLHFGNGTRLTVT.

The chain uses TRBV6-4 and TRBJ1-5, with a tentative D call TRBD1 (5 bases). Between the trimmed V and J ends, which lost 6 bases and 4 bases, there was a span of 19 bases. CDR3 length: 16 amino acids. CDR1 is MRHNA and CDR2 is SNTAGT in the germline V gene. CDR3 bases: TGTGCCAGCAGCCCGGGACGGACTATGGGGAATCAGCCCCAGCATTTT. Protein product: CASSPGRTMGNQPQHF.

The chain combines TRBV19 with TRBJ2-5, with 8 bases identical to TRBD1. The V and J ends lost 5 bases and 9 bases, in that order; junction bases with no gene match: 2. Germline V gives CDR1 LNHDA, CDR2 SQIVND (reference sequence). CDR3 length equals 11 residues. Here the CDR3 DNA reads TGTGCCAGTAGTGAGGGACAGGCCCAGTACTTC. This gives the protein CASSEGQAQYF.

J is TRBJ2-7 and V is TRBV7-2, with TRBD2 matching over 11 bases. Per the germline V gene, CDR1 is SGHTA and CDR2 is FQGNSA. The CDR3 consists of 14 residues. V dropped 7 bases and J dropped 1; count of bases not matched to a gene: 3. The CDR3 sequence is CASTGTSGSYEQYF. The CDR3, as DNA: TGTGCCAGCACCGGGACTAGCGGATCCTACGAGCAGTACTTC.

The chain recombines TRBV18 with TRBJ1-1; tentatively, D is TRBD1 (6 bases). Germline V gene sequence: CDR1 KGHSH, CDR2 LQKENI. The V and J ends lost 3 bases and 2 bases respectively, with 10 bases between them. CDR3 length: 14 amino acids. CDR3 sequence: CASSPTRGNTEAFF. CDR3 DNA: TGTGCCAGCTCACCTACCAGGGGTAACACTGAAGCTTTCTTT.

There are a few counts of this clone. V and J are TRBV27 and TRBJ1-2; TRBD1 matches 8 bases. Germline-derived CDR1 and CDR2 are MNHEY and SMNVEV (reference sequence). The CDR3 has 14 amino acids. With 5 bases clipped from V and 8 bases from J, the junction kept 10 bases outside the gene matches. The CDR3 here is CASSPRNRGDGYTF. CDR3 nucleotides: TGTGCCAGCAGTCCCCGAAACAGGGGGGACGGCTACACCTTC.

The chain couples TRBV10-3 to TRBJ2-7, with 8 nucleotides matching TRBD1. Per germline, CDR1 ENHRY and CDR2 SYGVKD. CDR3 length equals 14 residues. V lost 6 bases, J lost 2 bases, and 6 bases stayed unmatched. The CDR3 bases are TGTGCCATCAGGGCGGACAGGGCCACCTACGAGCAGTACTTC. Its translation: CAIRADRATYEQYF.

This clone appeared a single time. The rearrangement joins TRBV7-9 to TRBJ2-1; 10 positions match TRBD1. V shed 4 bases, J shed 6 bases, and the junction held 6 bases outside the gene matches. The germline V gene encodes CDR1 SEHNR and CDR2 FQNEAQ (reference sequence). The CDR3 loop spans 15 amino acids. The CDR3 protein is CASSSGTGVSNEQFF. As DNA, the CDR3 is TGTGCCAGCAGCTCCGGGACAGGGGTCTCCAATGAGCAGTTCTTC. The full variable domain, rest sourced from reference TRBV7-9 and TRBJ2-1, is DTGVSQNPRHKITKRGQNVTFRCDPISEHNRLYWYRQTLGQGPEFLTYFQNEAQLEKSRLLSDRFSAERPKGSFSTLEIQRTEQGDSAMYLCASSSGTGVSNEQFFGPGTRLTVL.

The chain employs TRBV19 and TRBJ1-6; tentatively, D is TRBD1 (6 bases). Per the germline V gene, CDR1 is LNHDA and CDR2 is SQIVND (reference sequence). V was trimmed by 5 bases and J by 10 bases, leaving 18 bases between them. The CDR3 spans 15 residues. In DNA form, the CDR3 reads TGTGCCAGTAGTGAACAGGGTAAAGGGATATCACCCCTCCACTTT. Amino acids: CASSEQGKGISPLHF.

J is TRBJ2-2 and V is TRBV21-1; the D segment call TRBD1 is taken from the table without a DNA check. TRBV21-1 is a documented pseudogene. The length of the CDR3 is 15 residues. This chain's CDR3 is CASSKGDITTGELFF. CDR3 in DNA: TGTGCCAGCAGTAAGGGGGACATTACTACCGGGGAGCTGTTTTTT.

V and J are TRBV6-5 and TRBJ1-1; possibly TRBD1 for D (5 bases). CDR3 length: 13 residues. Germline lookup yields CDR1 MNHEY and CDR2 SVGAGI. With 5 bases removed from V and 6 bases from J, the gap between germline ends came to 13 bases. This chain's CDR3 is CASSPPLTAEAFF. The CDR3, as DNA: TGTGCCAGCAGTCCGCCGCTGACAGCTGAAGCTTTCTTT.

The genes are TRBV19 and TRBJ2-7; D may be TRBD2 (5 bases). Germline lookup yields CDR1 LNHDA and CDR2 SQIVND (reference sequence). The CDR3 length is 16 residues. Trimming pared 3 bases from V and 2 bases from J, leaving 17 bases between. In DNA, the CDR3 is TGTGCCAGTAGTATTTCTTCCTCGGTGAGGGCCTACGAGCAGTACTTC. The encoded protein is CASSISSSVRAYEQYF.

This sequence joins TRBV19 and TRBJ2-1; 8 bases line up with TRBD2. V gave up 1 base and J gave up 8 bases; unmatched junction bases: 4. Germline loops: CDR1 LNHDA, CDR2 SQIVND (reference sequence). This CDR3 is built from 14 residues. The CDR3 here is CASSIVLAGDEQFF. Written as DNA, the CDR3 is TGTGCCAGTAGTATAGTGCTAGCGGGCGATGAGCAGTTCTTC.

This clone was seen once. This sequence joins TRBV29-1 and TRBJ2-1, with no clear D. The CDR3 spans 14 residues. V was pared by 5 bases and J by 0 bases, with 11 bases between. Germline values: CDR1 SQVTM, CDR2 ANQGSEA. CDR3 protein: CSVQTLSSYNEQFF. The CDR3 DNA is TGCAGCGTTCAGACACTGAGCTCCTACAATGAGCAGTTCTTC.

The chain has TRBV5-1 and TRBJ1-1; 8 positions match TRBD1. V gave up 4 bases and J gave up 4 bases; unmatched junction bases: 9. The CDR3 length is 15 residues. Per the germline V gene, CDR1 is SGHRS and CDR2 is YFSETQ. CDR3 region: CASSTGTGGGTEAFF. The CDR3 DNA follows: TGCGCCAGCAGCACCGGGACAGGCGGAGGCACTGAAGCTTTCTTT.

Note on this clone: At one of its ends the junction is not consistent with the germline gene, which may arise from a read error. V and J are TRBV7-3 and TRBJ1-1; 7 bases match TRBD1. The CDR3 has 13 amino acids. Germline loops: CDR1 SGHTA, CDR2 FQGTGA. CDR3 in DNA: TGTGCCAGCAGCCTAACAGGGGACACTGAAGCTTTCTTT. This encodes CASSLTGDTEAFF.

This chain joins TRBV6-5 and TRBJ1-1; possible D gene TRBD1, 5 bases. There are 13 residues in the CDR3. Per the germline V gene, CDR1 is MNHEY and CDR2 is SVGAGI. V was shortened by 7 bases and J by 3 bases, with 12 bases between the two germline ends. The chain's CDR3 is CASTTRGDTEAFF. The CDR3, as DNA: TGTGCCAGCACCACGCGGGGGGACACTGAAGCTTTCTTT.